This is a list of T cell receptor beta chains from one sample in a study of shared clonotypes between healthy human individuals. Using immunoSEQ multiplex PCR, the repertoire was profiled, and TCRdb retains in-frame clones only, with some absent. The sample contains about 1.5 million clones, more than 95% of which appear only once. Material for sequencing was naive CD4+ T cells sorted from blood. These receptors were collected from a man between 25 and 39 years old in good health. Each CDR3 is given with its conserved first and last residue. Each record gives: CDR3 DNA, CDR3 protein, clone size, V gene, J gene, D gene. A D gene is named only where the DNA matches it firmly. Expanded clones are given a class, and other clones once, few, many or no size at all.

CDR3nt: TGTGCCAGCAGTCCGCAGTCATCCTACGAGCAGTACTTC
CDR3aa: CASSPQSSYEQYF
abundance: -
v_gene: TRBV27
j_gene: TRBJ2-7
d_gene: -

CDR3nt: TGTGCCAGCTCCCCGGGTGGGGCAGATACGCAGTATTTT
CDR3aa: CASSPGGADTQYF
abundance: -
v_gene: TRBV18
j_gene: TRBJ2-3
d_gene: -

CDR3nt: TGTGCCAGCTCACCGACTAGCGGGAGCCATGAGCAGTTCTTC
CDR3aa: CASSPTSGSHEQFF
abundance: -
v_gene: TRBV18
j_gene: TRBJ2-1
d_gene: TRBD2

CDR3nt: TGTGCCAGCAGCTTGGTGGGGGGAACCAAAGAGACCCAGTACTTC
CDR3aa: CASSLVGGTKETQYF
abundance: -
v_gene: TRBV5-6
j_gene: TRBJ2-5
d_gene: -

CDR3nt: TGTGCCAGCAGCCGCTATACTGTGGGTTACGAGCAGTACTTC
CDR3aa: CASSRYTVGYEQYF
abundance: once
v_gene: TRBV7-9
j_gene: TRBJ2-7
d_gene: -

CDR3nt: TGTGCCAGCTCACGCAAAACAGGGGGCGATCAGCCCCAGCATTTT
CDR3aa: CASSRKTGGDQPQHF
abundance: once
v_gene: TRBV18
j_gene: TRBJ1-5
d_gene: TRBD1

CDR3nt: TGTGCCATCAGTGAGAGCGTGAACACTGAAGCTTTCTTT
CDR3aa: CAISESVNTEAFF
abundance: -
v_gene: TRBV10-3
j_gene: TRBJ1-1
d_gene: -

CDR3nt: TGCGCCAGCAGCTCTGGCCCAGATACGCAGTATTTT
CDR3aa: CASSSGPDTQYF
abundance: -
v_gene: TRBV5-1
j_gene: TRBJ2-3
d_gene: -

CDR3nt: TGCGCCAGCAGCCAAGGGACATACGAAAACATTCAGTACTTC
CDR3aa: CASSQGTYENIQYF
abundance: -
v_gene: TRBV5-1
j_gene: TRBJ2-4
d_gene: -

CDR3nt: TGTGCCAGTGGGACAGGGGCGATAGAAAAACTGTTTTTT
CDR3aa: CASGTGAIEKLFF
abundance: -
v_gene: TRBV19
j_gene: TRBJ1-4
d_gene: TRBD1

CDR3nt: TGTGCCAGCAGCGTCTCGGACAGGGGGCCTGGAAACACCATATATTTT
CDR3aa: CASSVSDRGPGNTIYF
abundance: -
v_gene: TRBV28
j_gene: TRBJ1-3
d_gene: TRBD1

CDR3nt: TGTGCCAGCAGTTTTTCCAGCAATCAGCCCCAGCATTTT
CDR3aa: CASSFSSNQPQHF
abundance: -
v_gene: TRBV28
j_gene: TRBJ1-5
d_gene: -

CDR3nt: TGTGCCATCATGCTCCCGGGCAGGGAGGGCGAGCAGTACTTC
CDR3aa: CAIMLPGREGEQYF
abundance: -
v_gene: TRBV10-3
j_gene: TRBJ2-7
d_gene: TRBD2

CDR3nt: TGTGCCATCAGCCCAGAGTGGGCTAATGAAAAACTGTTTTTT
CDR3aa: CAISPEWANEKLFF
abundance: -
v_gene: TRBV10-3
j_gene: TRBJ1-4
d_gene: -

CDR3nt: TGTGCCAGCAGCTTGGTAAGCTTCTCCAGCTCCTACAATGAGCAGTTCTTC
CDR3aa: CASSLVSFSSSYNEQFF
abundance: -
v_gene: TRBV5-4
j_gene: TRBJ2-1
d_gene: -

CDR3nt: TGTGCCAGCAGCGTAGCTAGTGTGGGGGGGACGCAGTATTTT
CDR3aa: CASSVASVGGTQYF
abundance: -
v_gene: TRBV9
j_gene: TRBJ2-3
d_gene: TRBD2

CDR3nt: TGTGCCAGCAGCTTGCAGGGGTGGACTGAAGCTTTCTTT
CDR3aa: CASSLQGWTEAFF
abundance: -
v_gene: TRBV5-5
j_gene: TRBJ1-1
d_gene: -

CDR3nt: TGTGCCAGCAGTTTGGGGAGGCTCTACGAGCAGTACTTC
CDR3aa: CASSLGRLYEQYF
abundance: -
v_gene: TRBV28
j_gene: TRBJ2-7
d_gene: -

CDR3nt: TGTGCCAGCAGGGCTGTTAACTTCAGGGTCGCGAACACCGGGGAGCTGTTTTTT
CDR3aa: CASRAVNFRVANTGELFF
abundance: once
v_gene: TRBV28
j_gene: TRBJ2-2
d_gene: -

CDR3nt: TGTGCCAGCTCACCATCGCAGGGGACGCGATCGTTTCATGCCGGGGAGCTGTTTTTT
CDR3aa: CASSPSQGTRSFHAGELFF
abundance: -
v_gene: TRBV18
j_gene: TRBJ2-2
d_gene: -

CDR3nt: TGCGCCAGCAGCTTGGGGGGCGGGACTAGCGGATCCTACGAGCAGTACTTC
CDR3aa: CASSLGGGTSGSYEQYF
abundance: -
v_gene: TRBV5-1
j_gene: TRBJ2-7
d_gene: TRBD2

CDR3nt: TGTGCCAGCAGTTATGGCAACCCAGGGGAGACCCAGTACTTC
CDR3aa: CASSYGNPGETQYF
abundance: -
v_gene: TRBV6-5
j_gene: TRBJ2-5
d_gene: -

CDR3nt: TGTGCCAGCAGTGTCCACAGAGGCGGCTACACCTTC
CDR3aa: CASSVHRGGYTF
abundance: -
v_gene: TRBV6-1
j_gene: TRBJ1-2
d_gene: -

CDR3nt: TGTGCCAGCAGCTTTTGGGGATTCGAGCAGTACTTC
CDR3aa: CASSFWGFEQYF
abundance: -
v_gene: TRBV5-4
j_gene: TRBJ2-7
d_gene: -

CDR3nt: TGTGCCAGCAGCTTGGGCAGGGCAGCCTCCTACAATGAGCAGTTCTTC
CDR3aa: CASSLGRAASYNEQFF
abundance: -
v_gene: TRBV5-5
j_gene: TRBJ2-1
d_gene: -

CDR3nt: TGCGCCAGCAGCTTGGCCGGGACAGACACCGGGGAGCTGTTTTTT
CDR3aa: CASSLAGTDTGELFF
abundance: -
v_gene: TRBV5-1
j_gene: TRBJ2-2
d_gene: TRBD1

CDR3nt: TGCAGCGTTGAAGGACAGGGTGAGGCCTACGAGCAGTACTTC
CDR3aa: CSVEGQGEAYEQYF
abundance: -
v_gene: TRBV29-1
j_gene: TRBJ2-7
d_gene: TRBD1

CDR3nt: TGTGCCAGCAGCTTGCTGGCCTACGAGCAGTACTTC
CDR3aa: CASSLLAYEQYF
abundance: -
v_gene: TRBV5-6
j_gene: TRBJ2-7
d_gene: -

CDR3nt: TGTGCCAGCAGTTTAACTGGGGGGGAGACCCAGTACTTC
CDR3aa: CASSLTGGETQYF
abundance: -
v_gene: TRBV27
j_gene: TRBJ2-5
d_gene: -

CDR3nt: TGTGCCAGCAGCTCCGGGAGTCTTCAAGAGACCCAGTACTTC
CDR3aa: CASSSGSLQETQYF
abundance: -
v_gene: TRBV5-4
j_gene: TRBJ2-5
d_gene: -

CDR3nt: TGTGCCAGCAGCCCTAAATCCCGGGACAGGGGGCCCGAGCAGTACTTC
CDR3aa: CASSPKSRDRGPEQYF
abundance: -
v_gene: TRBV11-3
j_gene: TRBJ2-7
d_gene: TRBD1

CDR3nt: TGTGCCAGCAGCCCGCAGGGACAGACGAAGCGAGAGACCCAGTACTTC
CDR3aa: CASSPQGQTKRETQYF
abundance: -
v_gene: TRBV7-3
j_gene: TRBJ2-5
d_gene: TRBD1

CDR3nt: TGTGCCAGCAGCCCCTATGGCTACACCTTC
CDR3aa: CASSPYGYTF
abundance: -
v_gene: TRBV6-6
j_gene: TRBJ1-2
d_gene: -

CDR3nt: TGTGCCAGCAGCTTAGCGCAGCTCACGGGCAATGAGCAGTTCTTC
CDR3aa: CASSLAQLTGNEQFF
abundance: once
v_gene: TRBV7-2
j_gene: TRBJ2-1
d_gene: -

CDR3nt: TGTGCCAGCAGCTTCTACCCTCGCACAGATACGCAGTATTTT
CDR3aa: CASSFYPRTDTQYF
abundance: -
v_gene: TRBV5-4
j_gene: TRBJ2-3
d_gene: -

CDR3nt: TGTGCCAGCAGTGCAACTAGCGGGAGCTCCTACAATGAGCAGTTCTTC
CDR3aa: CASSATSGSSYNEQFF
abundance: -
v_gene: TRBV25-1
j_gene: TRBJ2-1
d_gene: TRBD2

CDR3nt: TGTGCCAGCTCACCAACGGATAACACTGAAGCTTTCTTT
CDR3aa: CASSPTDNTEAFF
abundance: -
v_gene: TRBV18
j_gene: TRBJ1-1
d_gene: -

CDR3nt: TGCGCCAGCAGCTTGAAGGGACAGGGAACCGGGGAGCTGTTTTTT
CDR3aa: CASSLKGQGTGELFF
abundance: -
v_gene: TRBV5-1
j_gene: TRBJ2-2
d_gene: TRBD1

CDR3nt: TGCGCCGGGACAGGGGGATTAGCGGCCGGGGAGCTGTTTTTT
CDR3aa: CAGTGGLAAGELFF
abundance: -
v_gene: TRBV28
j_gene: TRBJ2-2
d_gene: TRBD1

CDR3nt: TGTGCCATCCAGGGACATCTGGGCACTGAAGCTTTCTTT
CDR3aa: CAIQGHLGTEAFF
abundance: -
v_gene: TRBV6-1
j_gene: TRBJ1-1
d_gene: -

CDR3nt: TGCGCCAGCAGTGAGTCTGCAGACGAGGGCCGGCAGTATTTT
CDR3aa: CASSESADEGRQYF
abundance: -
v_gene: TRBV10-1
j_gene: TRBJ2-3
d_gene: -

CDR3nt: TGCGCCAGCGGAGGAGGAAGCTCTGGAAACACCATATATTTT
CDR3aa: CASGGGSSGNTIYF
abundance: -
v_gene: TRBV5-1
j_gene: TRBJ1-3
d_gene: -

CDR3nt: TGTGCCAGCAGCTTAGGACAGGGAATGCGCAGAACCTACGAGCAGTACTTC
CDR3aa: CASSLGQGMRRTYEQYF
abundance: -
v_gene: TRBV7-8
j_gene: TRBJ2-7
d_gene: TRBD1

CDR3nt: TGTGCCAGCAGAAAGGGGGGTTACACCGGGGAGCTGTTTTTT
CDR3aa: CASRKGGYTGELFF
abundance: -
v_gene: TRBV6-4
j_gene: TRBJ2-2
d_gene: -

CDR3nt: TGTGCCAGTAGCCATCCCCAGGACAGGAAGGTGAGAACAGATACGCAGTATTTT
CDR3aa: CASSHPQDRKVRTDTQYF
abundance: -
v_gene: TRBV19
j_gene: TRBJ2-3
d_gene: TRBD1

CDR3nt: TGCGCCAGCAGCCTGGTTAGGGGTGGCAATGAAAAACTGTTTTTT
CDR3aa: CASSLVRGGNEKLFF
abundance: -
v_gene: TRBV5-1
j_gene: TRBJ1-4
d_gene: -

CDR3nt: TGTGCCAGCAGCTACTACAGGGGGCCCTCCTACAATGAGCAGTTCTTC
CDR3aa: CASSYYRGPSYNEQFF
abundance: -
v_gene: TRBV11-2
j_gene: TRBJ2-1
d_gene: TRBD1

CDR3nt: TGTGCCAGTAGTATAACGGGAGGTATAGATACGCAGTATTTT
CDR3aa: CASSITGGIDTQYF
abundance: -
v_gene: TRBV19
j_gene: TRBJ2-3
d_gene: TRBD2

CDR3nt: TGTGCCAGCACAGGACGGGGCACTGGGGCCAACGTCCTGACTTTC
CDR3aa: CASTGRGTGANVLTF
abundance: once
v_gene: TRBV6-5
j_gene: TRBJ2-6
d_gene: -

CDR3nt: TGCGCCAGCAGTGAGTCGGGATGGACTAGGTCCGGCACCGGGGAGCTGTTTTTT
CDR3aa: CASSESGWTRSGTGELFF
abundance: -
v_gene: TRBV10-1
j_gene: TRBJ2-2
d_gene: TRBD2

CDR3nt: TGTGCCAGTAGTATCGGATCCGGCAGCCGTAATGAAAAACTGTTTTTT
CDR3aa: CASSIGSGSRNEKLFF
abundance: -
v_gene: TRBV19
j_gene: TRBJ1-4
d_gene: -

CDR3nt: TGCGCCAGCAGCTTAGGGGTCGGGACGGCGACAGATACGCAGTATTTT
CDR3aa: CASSLGVGTATDTQYF
abundance: -
v_gene: TRBV5-1
j_gene: TRBJ2-3
d_gene: -

CDR3nt: TGCGCCAGCAGTCAAACTTCAGGGGCGCCATATGGCTACACCTTC
CDR3aa: CASSQTSGAPYGYTF
abundance: -
v_gene: TRBV10-2
j_gene: TRBJ1-2
d_gene: -

CDR3nt: TGTGCCACCTACTTTAAAGGGCTCAGCCAGCGTACTGGCTACACCTTC
CDR3aa: CATYFKGLSQRTGYTF
abundance: once
v_gene: TRBV7-9
j_gene: TRBJ1-2
d_gene: -

CDR3nt: TGTGCCTGGTGGGGAAACACCATATATTTT
CDR3aa: CAWWGNTIYF
abundance: -
v_gene: TRBV30
j_gene: TRBJ1-3
d_gene: -

CDR3nt: TGTGCCAGCAGAACCACCTCGGGAGTTTGGTACAATGAGCAGTTCTTC
CDR3aa: CASRTTSGVWYNEQFF
abundance: -
v_gene: TRBV28
j_gene: TRBJ2-1
d_gene: -

CDR3nt: TGTGCCAGCAGTTATCTCGACGGACAGGGTGAGCAGTTCTTC
CDR3aa: CASSYLDGQGEQFF
abundance: once
v_gene: TRBV28
j_gene: TRBJ2-1
d_gene: TRBD1

CDR3nt: TGTGCCAGCAGCCTACTTCTCAGGCGGGGGACAGGGGCAGATTATGGCTACACCTTC
CDR3aa: CASSLLLRRGTGADYGYTF
abundance: -
v_gene: TRBV7-9
j_gene: TRBJ1-2
d_gene: TRBD1

CDR3nt: TGTGCCAGTAGTCCCAATGCTGGGGCCAACGTCCTGACTTTC
CDR3aa: CASSPNAGANVLTF
abundance: -
v_gene: TRBV19
j_gene: TRBJ2-6
d_gene: -